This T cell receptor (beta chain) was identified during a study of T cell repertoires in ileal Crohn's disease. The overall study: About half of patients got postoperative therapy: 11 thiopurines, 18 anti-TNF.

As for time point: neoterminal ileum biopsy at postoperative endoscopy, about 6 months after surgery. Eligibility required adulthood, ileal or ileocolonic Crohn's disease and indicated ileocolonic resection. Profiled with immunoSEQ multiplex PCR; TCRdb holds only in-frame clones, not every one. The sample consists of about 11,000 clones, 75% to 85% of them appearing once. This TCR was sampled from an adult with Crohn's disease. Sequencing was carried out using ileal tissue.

CDR3 residues: CASSPLDRSYEQYF. In DNA form, the CDR3 reads TGTGCCAGCAGTCCTTTAGACAGGTCCTACGAGCAGTACTTC. The chain is built from TRBV27 and TRBJ2-7; TRBD1 might be the D (6 bases). Germline lookup yields CDR1 MNHEY and CDR2 SMNVEV (reference sequence). Deletions cut 5 bases from V and 1 base from J, with 12 bases between. CDR3 length: 14 amino acids.